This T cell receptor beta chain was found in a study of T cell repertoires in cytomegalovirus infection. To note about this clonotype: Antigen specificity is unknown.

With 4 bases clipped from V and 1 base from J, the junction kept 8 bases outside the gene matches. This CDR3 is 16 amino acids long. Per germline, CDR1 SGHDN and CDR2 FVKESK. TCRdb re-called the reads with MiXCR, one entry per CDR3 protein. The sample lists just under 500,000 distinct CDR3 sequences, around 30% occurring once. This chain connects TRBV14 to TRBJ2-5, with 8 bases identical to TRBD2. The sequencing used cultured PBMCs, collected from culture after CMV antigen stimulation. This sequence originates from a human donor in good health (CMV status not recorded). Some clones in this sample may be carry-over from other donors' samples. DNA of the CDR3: TGTGCCAGCAGCCGTGGTTACGGGAGGGGCCAAGAGACCCAGTACTTC. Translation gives CASSRGYGRGQETQYF.